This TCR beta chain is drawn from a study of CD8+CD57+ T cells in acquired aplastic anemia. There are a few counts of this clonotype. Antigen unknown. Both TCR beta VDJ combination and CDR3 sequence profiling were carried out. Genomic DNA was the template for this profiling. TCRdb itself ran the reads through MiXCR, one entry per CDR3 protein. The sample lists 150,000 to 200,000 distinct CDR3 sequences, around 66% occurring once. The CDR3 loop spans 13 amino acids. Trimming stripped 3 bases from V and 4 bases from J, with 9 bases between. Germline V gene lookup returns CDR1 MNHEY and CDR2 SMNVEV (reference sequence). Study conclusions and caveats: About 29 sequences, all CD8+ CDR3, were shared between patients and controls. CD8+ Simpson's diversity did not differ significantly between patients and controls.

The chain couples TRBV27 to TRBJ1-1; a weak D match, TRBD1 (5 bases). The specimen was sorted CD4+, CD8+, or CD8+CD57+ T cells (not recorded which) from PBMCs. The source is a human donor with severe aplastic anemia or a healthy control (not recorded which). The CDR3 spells CASSFYGGTEAFF. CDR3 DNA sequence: TGTGCCAGCAGTTTCTACGGGGGCACTGAAGCTTTCTTT.